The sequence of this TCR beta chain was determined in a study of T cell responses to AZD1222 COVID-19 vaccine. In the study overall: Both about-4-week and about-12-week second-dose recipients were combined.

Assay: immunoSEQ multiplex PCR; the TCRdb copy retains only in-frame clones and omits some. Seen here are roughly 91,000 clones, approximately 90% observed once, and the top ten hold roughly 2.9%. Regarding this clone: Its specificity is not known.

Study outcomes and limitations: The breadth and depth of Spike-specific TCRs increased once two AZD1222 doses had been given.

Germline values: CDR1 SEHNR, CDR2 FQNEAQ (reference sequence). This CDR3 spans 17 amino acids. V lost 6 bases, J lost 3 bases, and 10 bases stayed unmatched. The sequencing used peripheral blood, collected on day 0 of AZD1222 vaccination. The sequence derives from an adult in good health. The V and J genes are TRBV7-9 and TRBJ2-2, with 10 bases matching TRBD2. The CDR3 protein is CASRASGSGVYTGELFF. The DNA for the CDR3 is TGTGCCAGCAGAGCTAGCGGGAGTGGGGTTTACACCGGGGAGCTGTTTTTT.